This T cell receptor (beta chain) was obtained from a study of OX40 agonist ivuxolimab in advanced cancers. The table came from immunoSEQ multiplex PCR; TCRdb's copy has only in-frame clones and leaves some out. The sample has fewer than 30,000 clones; 80% to 90% are singletons. This CDR3 has 15 residues. V dropped 5 bases and J dropped 7; count of bases not matched to a gene: 13. CDR1 is SGHRS, CDR2 YFSETQ, per germline. This specimen was CD4+ or CD8+ T cells sorted from blood, taken in a trial of the OX40 agonist ivuxolimab. The rearrangement joins TRBV5-1 to TRBJ1-1; 8 positions match TRBD1. This TCR was sampled from an adult with an advanced solid tumor such as melanoma, head and neck, liver or kidney cancer. DNA for the CDR3: TGCGCCAGCAGGGGGACGACAGGGGAGGTCAGTGAAGCTTTCTTT. As protein: CASRGTTGEVSEAFF.